A selection of T cell receptor beta chains follows, all from one sample in a study of response to subunit inactivated influenza vaccine. TCRdb redid the calling of the RT-PCR reads with MiXCR, one entry per CDR3 protein. Here the sample spans 860,000 or so distinct CDR3 sequences, approximately 21% being singletons. The source material was PBMCs from blood, sampled roughly 5 days after vaccination. The receptors here all came from a man aged 50 or older who received an inactivated influenza vaccine. CDR3s include the opening cysteine and the closing phenylalanine or tryptophan. D genes are given only for firm matches. Clone size appears in some rows only: once, few, many, or a class for an expanded clone.

CDR3 protein: CASTTGTDTQYF
CDR3 DNA: TGTGCCAGCACAACAGGCACAGATACGCAGTATTTT
D gene: .
J gene: TRBJ2-3
V gene: TRBV2
clone size: .

CDR3 protein: CASSSTMTGGHEQFF
CDR3 DNA: TGTGCCAGCAGCTCAACGATGACAGGGGGTCATGAGCAGTTCTTC
D gene: TRBD1
J gene: TRBJ2-1
V gene: TRBV7-2
clone size: .

CDR3 protein: CASSPRDGSYNEQFF
CDR3 DNA: TGTGCCAGCTCACCCCGGGACGGCTCCTACAATGAGCAGTTCTTC
D gene: .
J gene: TRBJ2-1
V gene: TRBV18
clone size: few

CDR3 protein: CSASTRADYNEQFF
CDR3 DNA: TGCAGTGCTAGTACTCGGGCTGACTACAATGAGCAGTTCTTC
D gene: .
J gene: TRBJ2-1
V gene: TRBV20-1
clone size: few

CDR3 protein: CASSLAGEWDTQYF
CDR3 DNA: TGCGCCAGCAGCTTGGCGGGAGAATGGGATACGCAGTATTTT
D gene: .
J gene: TRBJ2-3
V gene: TRBV5-1
clone size: many

CDR3 protein: CASTLSRTNTEAFF
CDR3 DNA: TGTGCCAGCACCTTATCGAGGACGAACACTGAAGCTTTCTTT
D gene: .
J gene: TRBJ1-1
V gene: TRBV7-9
clone size: .

CDR3 protein: CAISESNLNTDTQYF
CDR3 DNA: TGTGCCATCAGTGAGTCCAATCTTAACACAGATACGCAGTATTTT
D gene: .
J gene: TRBJ2-3
V gene: TRBV10-3
clone size: .

CDR3 protein: CASSSEPDLPYEQYF
CDR3 DNA: TGTGCCAGCAGTTCCGAGCCTGACTTGCCCTACGAGCAGTACTTC
D gene: .
J gene: TRBJ2-7
V gene: TRBV12-3/TRBV12-4
clone size: few

CDR3 protein: CASSSGPRYGYTF
CDR3 DNA: TGTGCCAGCAGCTCCGGGCCGCGATATGGCTACACCTTC
D gene: .
J gene: TRBJ1-2
V gene: TRBV12-3/TRBV12-4
clone size: .

CDR3 protein: CASSQDSTEQYF
CDR3 DNA: TGTGCCAGCAGCCAAGATTCTACGGAGCAGTACTTC
D gene: .
J gene: TRBJ2-7
V gene: TRBV4-2
clone size: .

CDR3 protein: CSALPGWDASFYEQYF
CDR3 DNA: TGCAGTGCCCTCCCCGGTTGGGACGCCTCCTTCTACGAGCAGTACTTC
D gene: .
J gene: TRBJ2-7
V gene: TRBV20-1
clone size: few

CDR3 protein: CASSLAQLATETQYF
CDR3 DNA: TGCGCCAGCAGCTTGGCCCAGCTTGCAACAGAGACCCAGTACTTC
D gene: .
J gene: TRBJ2-5
V gene: TRBV5-1
clone size: few

CDR3 protein: CSARGTSGGSSYEQYF
CDR3 DNA: TGCAGTGCTAGGGGGACTAGCGGGGGGAGCTCCTACGAGCAGTACTTC
D gene: TRBD2
J gene: TRBJ2-7
V gene: TRBV20-1
clone size: few

CDR3 protein: CASSATGTVSYEQYF
CDR3 DNA: TGTGCCAGCAGCGCGACCGGGACAGTGTCCTACGAGCAGTACTTC
D gene: TRBD1
J gene: TRBJ2-7
V gene: TRBV11-2
clone size: .

CDR3 protein: CASSFSQGRIVGYTF
CDR3 DNA: TGTGCCAGCAGTTTTTCACAGGGCCGTATCGTTGGCTACACCTTC
D gene: .
J gene: TRBJ1-2
V gene: TRBV27
clone size: once

CDR3 protein: CASSLARTGSTEAFF
CDR3 DNA: TGTGCCAGCAGCTTAGCAAGGACAGGGTCCACTGAAGCTTTCTTT
D gene: TRBD1
J gene: TRBJ1-1
V gene: TRBV7-9
clone size: .

CDR3 protein: CASSPRHVHEQYF
CDR3 DNA: TGTGCCAGCTCACCACGGCATGTCCACGAGCAGTACTTC
D gene: .
J gene: TRBJ2-7
V gene: TRBV18
clone size: .

CDR3 protein: CASIGFGGTSPSYEQYF
CDR3 DNA: TGTGCCAGCATAGGTTTCGGGGGCACGTCACCCTCCTACGAGCAGTACTTC
D gene: .
J gene: TRBJ2-7
V gene: TRBV6-1
clone size: once

CDR3 protein: CASSQVEGEISSGNTIYF
CDR3 DNA: TGCGCCAGCAGCCAAGTAGAGGGGGAAATAAGCTCTGGAAACACCATATATTTT
D gene: .
J gene: TRBJ1-3
V gene: TRBV4-3
clone size: .

CDR3 protein: CASSSGLAGVRERQYF
CDR3 DNA: TGTGCCAGCAGCTCGGGGCTAGCGGGGGTCCGGGAACGGCAGTATTTT
D gene: TRBD2
J gene: TRBJ2-3
V gene: TRBV5-8
clone size: once

CDR3 protein: CAISESPLDTQYF
CDR3 DNA: TGTGCCATCAGTGAGTCCCCCCTAGATACGCAGTATTTT
D gene: .
J gene: TRBJ2-3
V gene: TRBV10-3
clone size: few

CDR3 protein: CASYHTGTGANVLTF
CDR3 DNA: TGTGCCAGCTATCACACAGGGACTGGGGCCAACGTCCTGACTTTC
D gene: .
J gene: TRBJ2-6
V gene: TRBV3-1
clone size: .